One and the same sample provided the 26 T cell receptor beta chains below, sequenced in a study of post-analysis software for immune sequencing data. Study-wide results and caveats: With TRBV5-6, TRBV5-1 and TRBV20-1 included, about 5 TRBV segments were more frequent in patients than in controls.

Antigens for these TCRs are unknown. Unique molecular identifiers had been added to the TCR beta cDNA libraries. TCRdb re-analysed the PCR reads in MiXCR, keeping a single row per CDR3 protein. The sample lists 350,000 to 450,000 distinct CDR3 sequences; 30% to 45% were seen once. The sequenced sample consisted of blood. These receptors were collected from a girl aged 2 to 10 with multiple sclerosis.

The V gene is TRBV7-9, the J gene TRBJ1-1; maybe TRBD1 (5 bases). Deletions cut 11 bases from V and 4 bases from J, with 20 bases between. CDR1 and CDR2 (germline): SEHNR, FQNEAQ (reference sequence). The CDR3 covers 14 residues. The CDR3 nucleotides read TGTGCCGGGGGACGTCCGGTGCGGAGCACTGAAGCTTTCTTT. Translation gives CAGGRPVRSTEAFF. The variable domain in full, completed from reference TRBV7-9 and TRBJ1-1, reads DTGVSQNPRHKITKRGQNVTFRCDPISEHNRLYWYRQTLGQGPEFLTYFQNEAQLEKSRLLSDRFSAERPKGSFSTLEIQRTEQGDSAMYLCAGGRPVRSTEAFFGQGTRLTVV.

The chain links TRBV29-1 to TRBJ1-6, with D hard to call. Trimming cost V 6 bases and J 6 bases, with 12 bases left between them. Germline-derived CDR1 and CDR2 are SQVTM and ANQGSEA. The CDR3 length is 13 residues. CDR3 DNA sequence: TGCAGCGTACCCGGGCGGGCTAATTCACCCCTCCACTTT. Its translation is CSVPGRANSPLHF.

This clonotype has a count of ten or more. The V gene is TRBV20-1, the J gene TRBJ2-7; D is possibly TRBD1 or TRBD2 (5 bases each). The germline gives CDR1 DFQATT, CDR2 SNEGSKA (reference sequence). V was clipped by 3 bases and J by 0 bases, with 9 bases between them. The CDR3 consists of 13 residues. In DNA form, the CDR3 reads TGCAGTGCTAGCTCAGGGAGCTCCTACGAGCAGTACTTC. It codes for CSASSGSSYEQYF.

This chain links TRBV10-3 with TRBJ2-7, with TRBD2 matching over 8 bases. The length of the CDR3 is 16 residues. Trimming at V came to 0 bases and at J to 7 bases, leaving 11 bases not matched to a gene. The V gene's germline CDR1 is ENHRY and CDR2 SYGVKD. The CDR3 DNA follows: TGTGCCATCAGTGAGTCGGGGGTAGCGGGATTCTATGAGCAGTACTTC. It specifies CAISESGVAGFYEQYF.

This clonotype showed up just a few times. The chain is built from TRBV27 and TRBJ2-1; TRBD2 matches 7 bases. The CDR3 totals 15 residues. Germline assignment: CDR1 MNHEY and CDR2 SMNVEV (reference sequence). V shed 10 bases and J 4 bases; nucleotides not matched to a gene: 13. The chain's CDR3 is CATSSRGTPYNEQFF. The CDR3 DNA reads TGTGCCACATCCTCGCGGGGGACGCCTTACAATGAGCAGTTCTTC.

The J gene is TRBJ2-4, the V gene TRBV10-3, with D perhaps TRBD1 (7 bases). Trimming pared 4 bases from V and 1 base from J, leaving 17 bases between. Germline-derived CDR1 and CDR2 are ENHRY and SYGVKD. The CDR3 consists of 17 residues. CDR3 protein: CAISGGGAGFAKNIQYF. The CDR3 DNA reads as TGTGCCATCAGTGGAGGGGGCGCGGGGTTTGCCAAAAACATTCAGTACTTC.

The rearrangement joins TRBV6-1 to TRBJ2-7, with D possibly matching TRBD2 (5 bases). The CDR3 is 18 amino acids. V was clipped by 8 bases and J by 4 bases, with 30 bases between them. Germline V gene data show CDR1 as MNHNS and CDR2 as SASEGT. CDR3: CASRGVASPAAVRYEQYF. The CDR3 DNA follows: TGTGCCAGCCGGGGTGTGGCCTCCCCGGCAGCGGTCCGGTACGAGCAGTACTTC.

This clonotype was seen only once. This rearrangement joins TRBV7-2 to TRBJ1-1; 7 nucleotides align to TRBD1. The CDR3 is 15 residues long. V was pared by 3 bases and J by 0 bases, with 4 bases of the junction left unmatched. The V gene's germline CDR1 is SGHTA and CDR2 FQGNSA. In DNA, the CDR3 is TGTGCCAGCAGCTTCGGAGGGGGCATGAACACTGAAGCTTTCTTT. Protein product: CASSFGGGMNTEAFF.

In DNA form, the CDR3 reads TGCAGTGCTAGTGCGGGACAAAACTCCTACGAGCAGTACTTC. Translated: CSASAGQNSYEQYF. The chain has TRBV20-1 and TRBJ2-7; D assignment may be TRBD1 or TRBD2 (6 bases each). Trimming took 3 bases from V and 0 from J, leaving 12 bases between them. This CDR3 is built from 14 residues. Germline-derived CDR1 and CDR2 are DFQATT and SNEGSKA (reference sequence).

A few counts support this clonotype. The chain employs TRBV5-4 and TRBJ2-1; 9 bases fit TRBD1. The trim removed 2 bases at V and 5 bases at J, leaving 5 bases unmatched. This CDR3 contains 15 residues. Germline V lookup: CDR1 SGHNT, CDR2 YYREEE (reference sequence). The CDR3 here is CASSFGTGFNNEQFF. The CDR3 bases are TGTGCCAGCAGCTTCGGGACAGGGTTCAACAATGAGCAGTTCTTC.

The chain has TRBV29-1 and TRBJ2-1; 10 positions match TRBD1. The CDR3 is 15 residues long. The ends lost 7 bases at V and 3 bases at J; junction bases unmatched: 9. Germline assignment: CDR1 SQVTM and CDR2 ANQGSEA. CDR3 in DNA: TGCAGCGCTGGGGCGGGGACAGGGGTCTACAATGAGCAGTTCTTC. As protein: CSAGAGTGVYNEQFF.

This chain uses TRBV12-3 or TRBV12-4 with TRBJ1-5; D ambiguous. With 1 base removed from V and 3 bases from J, the gap between germline ends came to 7 bases. The CDR3 has 14 residues. The CDR3 spells CASSLGRLNQPQHF. The CDR3 bases are TGTGCCAGCAGTTTAGGGCGGCTCAATCAGCCCCAGCATTTT.

V is TRBV20-1 and J is TRBJ2-3; TRBD2 matches at 11 bases. Unmatched junction bases numbered 5, after V lost 5 bases and J lost 4 bases. CDR1 is DFQATT, CDR2 SNEGSKA, per germline (reference sequence). The CDR3 spans 14 residues. The CDR3 DNA follows: TGCAGTGCTTTCCTAGCGGGAGGAGCAGATACGCAGTATTTT. Translation: CSAFLAGGADTQYF.

In this sample, this clonotype turned up once. The chain employs TRBV3-1 and TRBJ2-3; 12 nucleotides align to TRBD2. The CDR3 covers 18 residues. The ends lost 4 bases at V and 0 bases at J; junction bases unmatched: 8. CDR1 is LGHDT and CDR2 is YNNKEL in the germline V gene (reference sequence). The CDR3 region has the DNA TGTGCCAGCAGCCTATCTAGCGGGGGGGCCACTAGCACAGATACGCAGTATTTT. Protein: CASSLSSGGATSTDTQYF.

This clonotype is a singleton in its sample. The chain combines TRBV4-2 with TRBJ2-5, with D unresolved. V gave up 1 base and J gave up 3 bases, with 6 bases separating them. CDR1 and CDR2 (germline): LGHNA, YNFKEQ. CDR3 size: 13 residues. This CDR3 reads CASSQGDEETQYF. In nucleotides, the CDR3 is TGTGCCAGCAGCCAAGGGGATGAAGAGACCCAGTACTTC.

This clonotype appeared a few times. The chain couples TRBV13 to TRBJ2-5; 9 nucleotides match TRBD2. Germline assignment: CDR1 PRHDT and CDR2 FYEKMQ (reference sequence). Trimming at V came to 2 bases and at J to 6 bases, leaving 10 bases not matched to a gene. CDR3 size: 16 residues. CDR3 region: CASSLHSGRGRKTQYF. The CDR3, as DNA: TGTGCCAGCAGCTTACATAGCGGGAGAGGTAGAAAGACCCAGTACTTC.

On this clonotype itself: An end of the junction does not agree with germline; a read error may underlie this. The chain couples TRBV20-1 to TRBJ2-1, with TRBD2 matching 7 bases. The CDR3 sequence is 13 residues long. CDR1 DFQATT and CDR2 SNEGSKA come from the germline V gene (reference sequence). CDR3 protein: CSALLAVVNERFF. The CDR3 DNA reads TGCAGTGCTCTGCTAGCGGTAGTCAATGAGCGGTTCTTC.

A word on this clonotype: The conserved phenylalanine or tryptophan is not found at the CDR3 terminus, so this likely reflects a read error. The chain joins TRBV4-1 to TRBJ1-4; unclear D gene. V lost 4 bases and J 0 bases, leaving 9 bases between the germline ends. The CDR3 runs 15 residues. Germline assignment: CDR1 MGHRA and CDR2 YSYEKL. DNA for the CDR3: TGCGCCAGCAGCCTAGGACGGGCAACTAATGAAAAACTGTTTTTG. It is translated as CASSLGRATNEKLFL.

A word on this clonotype: This may be a read error: a much more frequent sequence differs by one nucleotide. The chain is built from TRBV5-6 and TRBJ2-7; 7 bases are a match to TRBD2. CDR1 is SGHDT, CDR2 YYEEEE, per germline. With V trimmed by 4 bases and J by 7 bases, 11 bases remained unmatched. The length of the CDR3 is 14 residues. The CDR3 DNA reads TGTGCCAGCAGCCCCCCAGCGGGAAGCAATGAGCAGTACTTC. Translated, it gives CASSPPAGSNEQYF.

The gene calls are TRBV20-1 and TRBJ2-4; D might be TRBD1 (6 bases). This CDR3 comprises 16 residues. Germline V gene sequence: CDR1 DFQATT, CDR2 SNEGSKA (reference sequence). V was clipped by 0 bases and J by 1 base, with 13 bases between them. The CDR3 reads CSARERPGVAKNIQYF. The CDR3 region has the DNA TGCAGTGCTAGAGAGCGACCAGGGGTGGCCAAAAACATTCAGTACTTC.

This chain joins TRBV14 and TRBJ1-2; D not resolved. CDR3 size: 18 residues. Trimming removed 1 base at V and 10 bases at J, with 28 bases between. Germline values: CDR1 SGHDN, CDR2 FVKESK. CDR3 DNA: TGTGCCAGCAGCCAAGCTAGGGAAGAAGCTCATACCTATAGGGACTACACCTTC. This sequence encodes CASSQAREEAHTYRDYTF.

The chain is built from TRBV5-1 and TRBJ1-1; 8 bases match TRBD1. Germline trimming cut 6 bases from V and 3 bases from J; bases unmatched to any gene: 10. Per the germline V gene, CDR1 is SGHRS and CDR2 is YFSETQ. CDR3 length: 15 residues. The DNA for the CDR3 is TGCGCCAGCACCCCCGGACAGGGACTGTACACTGAAGCTTTCTTT. It translates to CASTPGQGLYTEAFF.

The chain joins TRBV5-1 to TRBJ2-1; D is possibly TRBD2 (5 bases). Trimming stripped 0 bases from V and 0 bases from J, with 16 bases between. Germline V gene lookup returns CDR1 SGHRS and CDR2 YFSETQ. The CDR3 runs to 18 residues. The DNA for the CDR3 is TGCGCCAGCAGCTTGGCGACGGGAACGGGGAGCTCCTACAATGAGCAGTTCTTC. The encoded protein is CASSLATGTGSSYNEQFF. The full variable domain, its missing parts supplied by reference TRBV5-1 and TRBJ2-1, is KAGVTQTPRYLIKTRGQQVTLSCSPISGHRSVSWYQQTPGQGLQFLFEYFSETQRNKGNFPGRFSGRQFSNSRSEMNVSTLELGDSALYLCASSLATGTGSSYNEQFFGPGTRLTVL.

This clonotype was observed many times. This sequence joins TRBV21-1 and TRBJ2-3; the table's TRBD2 call for D was not verified on the DNA. TRBV21-1 is annotated as a pseudogene. The CDR3 is 18 residues long. Written as DNA, the CDR3 is TGTGCCAGCAGCCGAGCTAAGTCTAGCGGGAAGGGAACAGATACGCAGTATTTT. Its protein product is CASSRAKSSGKGTDTQYF.

J is TRBJ1-2 and V is TRBV6-5; perhaps TRBD1 as D (5 bases). This CDR3 has 14 residues. V lost 0 bases and J 2 bases, leaving 7 bases between the germline ends. CDR1 is MNHEY, CDR2 SVGAGI, per germline. The CDR3 region is CASSYSTDNYGYTF. The CDR3 bases are TGTGCCAGCAGTTACTCGACAGACAACTATGGCTACACCTTC.

The chain joins TRBV7-9 to TRBJ2-7; D possibly corresponds to TRBD1 (5 bases). Germline V CDR1 and CDR2: SEHNR, FQNEAQ (reference sequence). The CDR3 length is 16 residues. V lost 5 bases to trimming and J lost 3 bases, with 20 bases between them. The CDR3: CASSPTEHKNFYEQYF. As DNA, the CDR3 is TGTGCCAGCAGCCCGACAGAGCATAAAAACTTCTACGAGCAGTACTTC. The entire variable domain, with the rest obtained from reference TRBV7-9 and TRBJ2-7, is as follows: DTGVSQNPRHKITKRGQNVTFRCDPISEHNRLYWYRQTLGQGPEFLTYFQNEAQLEKSRLLSDRFSAERPKGSFSTLEIQRTEQGDSAMYLCASSPTEHKNFYEQYFGPGTRLTVT.